This record covers a single TCR beta chain. Its antigen remains unknown. Sequencing was performed with immunoSEQ multiplex PCR; in TCRdb, only in-frame clones are kept and a portion is missing. The profile shows about 150,000 clones, around nine tenths of them singletons. The sample is drawn from a study of T cell responses to AZD1222 COVID-19 vaccine. Overall study findings and caveats: The repertoires were collected only after the peak T cell response. Most donors were white British, females outnumbered males, and clonal diversity was possibly underestimated.

CDR3 size: 12 residues. Germline-derived CDR1 and CDR2 are MDHEN and SYDVKM. The V end lost 4 bases, the J end lost 6 bases, and 9 bases lay between the germline ends. The chain carries TRBV28 and TRBJ1-1; no clear D. The TCR sequence derives from an adult in good health. The material was peripheral blood, obtained on day 0 of AZD1222 vaccination. CDR3 loop: CASSSYRSEAFF. The DNA for the CDR3 is TGTGCCAGCAGTTCATATAGGTCTGAAGCTTTCTTT.